The 9 T cell receptor delta chains below were found in one sample sequenced in a study of gamma-delta T cells after stem cell transplantation. TCRdb reanalyzed the RT-PCR reads using CATT. The table has just under 2,500 delta-chain clones, around a fifth seen once. The specimen was gamma-delta T cells. These receptors came from a human donor. It is not recorded whose cells these are; they may come from a transplant donor.

Points on this clone: This may come from a read error, since a much larger clone is one base off. Here the V gene is TRDV1, but the J gene went uncalled; the table assigns TRDD3, which was not confirmed against the DNA. Germline V lookup: CDR1 TSWWSYY, CDR2 QGS. The length of the CDR3 is 19 residues. The CDR3 spells CALGEGWGISPRGTDKLIF. The CDR3 DNA reads TGTGCTCTTGGGGAAGGGTGGGGGATCTCCCCGCGGGGGACCGATAAACTAATCTTT.

This clone was detected only a few times. This sequence may be a read error, since a much larger clone differs from it by one base. The gene calls are TRDV2 and TRDJ3, with 9 bases aligning to TRDD3. The germline gives CDR1 GEAIGNYY, CDR2 EKD. CDR3 length: 17 residues. CDR3 region: CACEYWGSSWDTRQVFF. CDR3 DNA: TGTGCCTGTGAGTACTGGGGGAGCTCCTGGGACACCCGACAGGTGTTTTTC.

The J gene was reported as TRDJ3; the V gene went uncalled; TRDD3 is the table's D call and was not checked against the DNA. CDR3 length equals 19 residues. The CDR3 reads CACDTVLGDSSLDTRQMFF. In DNA, the CDR3 is TGTGCCTGTGACACCGTACTGGGGGATAGCTCCTTGGACACCCGACAGATGTTTTTC.

For the J gene the call is TRDJ1; the V gene lacks a call; TRDD3, the D gene given by the table, was not confirmed from the DNA. The CDR3 length is 17 residues. The CDR3 DNA reads as TGTGCTAGTGGGGAAAGCAAGGAATATGGGTGGACCGATAAACTCATCTTT. Protein: CASGESKEYGWTDKLIF.

This chain joins TRDV1 and TRDJ1; 8 bases are a match to TRDD3. Germline trimming cut 1 base from V and 0 bases from J; bases unmatched to any gene: 10. From germline, CDR1 is TSWWSYY and CDR2 QGS. The CDR3 loop spans 18 amino acids. CDR3 DNA sequence: TGTGCTCTTGGGGAACGGTATGGACTGGGGGCGTACACCGATAAACTCATCTTT. Translation gives CALGERYGLGAYTDKLIF.

The chain has TRDV2 and TRDJ3; 8 positions match TRDD3. This CDR3 contains 18 residues. V lost 0 bases and J lost 12; bases outside the gene matches: 15. Looked up from germline, CDR1 is GEAIGNYY and CDR2 is EKD. CDR3 sequence: CACDTVPSGGPYGRQMFF. The CDR3 region has the DNA TGTGCCTGTGACACCGTTCCCTCTGGGGGACCCTACGGCCGACAGATGTTTTTC.

V gene TRDV3 combines with J gene TRDJ1; TRDD3 matches at 8 bases. This CDR3 spans 18 amino acids. With V trimmed by 5 bases and J by 0 bases, 20 bases remained unmatched. Germline V lookup: CDR1 TVYSNPD, CDR2 GDNSRS (reference sequence). The CDR3 DNA reads TGTGCCCTCCGGGGACCCTCTACTGGGGGCACTCACACCGATAAACTCATCTTT. This codes for CALRGPSTGGTHTDKLIF.

This rearrangement joins TRDV2 to TRDJ3, with a weak D call TRDD3 (6 bases). Germline V gives CDR1 GEAIGNYY, CDR2 EKD. Trimming cost V 3 bases and J 22 bases, with 30 bases left between them. The CDR3 runs to 16 residues. CDR3 sequence (DNA): TGTGCCTGTGACCTGGGGAGCTTCTGGGACACCCCCCATATCTTTTTC. Translated: CACDLGSFWDTPHIFF.

By sample fraction, this clone is large. The chain couples TRDV1 to TRDJ2; a weak D match, TRDD2 (6 bases). CDR1 TSWWSYY and CDR2 QGS come from the germline V gene. Trimming removed 5 bases from V and 6 bases from J, with 13 bases in between. The CDR3 length is 14 residues. CDR3 nucleotides: TGTGCTCTTGGGCCTTCCGGTGGCGCAGCACAACTCTTCTTT. Translating it yields CALGPSGGAAQLFF.